This TCR beta chain originates from a study of blood T cell repertoires in COVID-19. Turning to the study itself: Samples of COVID-19 (acute and convalescent) were obtained from the United States, Italy and Spain.

The CDR3 has 15 amino acids. The V gene's germline CDR1 is SEHNR and CDR2 FQNEAQ (reference sequence). Trimming stripped 7 bases from V and 0 bases from J, with 12 bases between. Authors' processing steps: How many nucleated cells were present was estimated from reference gene primer amplification. Sequencing used immunoSEQ multiplex PCR; TCRdb keeps in-frame clones, though not all of them. Clone size and V and J calls were adopted from that table, with D and trimming inferred from the DNA. There are 200,000 to 300,000 clones in the sample; approximately 86% occur only once, and just over 7% lies in the top ten.

The specimen sequenced was peripheral blood. This sequence was found in a man in his sixties who had recovered from COVID-19. The rearrangement links TRBV7-9 to TRBJ1-4; D perhaps matches TRBD1 (5 bases). The CDR3, as DNA: TGTGCCAGCACCAGGGAGCAAGCAACTAATGAAAAACTGTTTTTT. Its translation: CASTREQATNEKLFF.